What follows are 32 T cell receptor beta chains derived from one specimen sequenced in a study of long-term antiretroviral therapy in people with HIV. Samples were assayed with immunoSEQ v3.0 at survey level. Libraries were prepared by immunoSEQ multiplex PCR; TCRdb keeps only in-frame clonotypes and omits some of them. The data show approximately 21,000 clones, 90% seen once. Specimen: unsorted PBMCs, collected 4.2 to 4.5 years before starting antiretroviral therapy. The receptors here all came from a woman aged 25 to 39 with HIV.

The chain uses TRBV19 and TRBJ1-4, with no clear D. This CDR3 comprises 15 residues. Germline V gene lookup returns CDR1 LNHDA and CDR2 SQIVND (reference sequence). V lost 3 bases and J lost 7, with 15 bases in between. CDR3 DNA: TGTGCCAGTAGTATGATCGGAGGGCTAGGTGAAAAACTGTTTTTT. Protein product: CASSMIGGLGEKLFF.

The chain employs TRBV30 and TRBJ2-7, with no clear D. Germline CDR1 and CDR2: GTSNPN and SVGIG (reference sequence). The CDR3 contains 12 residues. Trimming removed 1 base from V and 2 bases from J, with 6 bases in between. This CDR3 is CAWSENAYEQYF. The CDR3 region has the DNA TGTGCCTGGAGTGAAAACGCCTACGAGCAGTACTTC.

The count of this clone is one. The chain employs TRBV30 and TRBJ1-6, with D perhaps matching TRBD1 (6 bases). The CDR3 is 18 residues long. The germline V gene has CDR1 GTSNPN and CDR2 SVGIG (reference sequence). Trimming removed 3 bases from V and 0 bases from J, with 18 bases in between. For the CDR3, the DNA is TGTGCCTGGAGGTTGGGGGGAGGACAGAGCTCCTATAATTCACCCCTCCACTTT. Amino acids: CAWRLGGGQSSYNSPLHF.

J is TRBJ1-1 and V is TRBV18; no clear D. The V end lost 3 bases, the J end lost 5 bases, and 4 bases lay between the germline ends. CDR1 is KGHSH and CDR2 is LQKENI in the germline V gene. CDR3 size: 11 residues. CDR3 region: CASSPGTEAFF. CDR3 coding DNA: TGTGCCAGCTCACCGGGGACTGAAGCTTTCTTT.

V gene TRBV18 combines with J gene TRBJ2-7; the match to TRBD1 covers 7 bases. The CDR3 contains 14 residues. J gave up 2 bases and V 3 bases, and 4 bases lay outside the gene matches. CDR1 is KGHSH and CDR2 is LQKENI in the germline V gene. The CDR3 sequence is CASSPPGQPYEQYF. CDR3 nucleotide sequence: TGTGCCAGCTCACCGCCGGGACAGCCCTACGAGCAGTACTTC.

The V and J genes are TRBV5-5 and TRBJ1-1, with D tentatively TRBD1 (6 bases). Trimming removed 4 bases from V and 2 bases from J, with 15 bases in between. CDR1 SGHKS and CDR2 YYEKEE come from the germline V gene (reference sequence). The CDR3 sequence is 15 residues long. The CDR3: CASSRDTEANTEAFF. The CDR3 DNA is TGTGCCAGCAGCCGGGACACTGAAGCAAACACTGAAGCTTTCTTT.

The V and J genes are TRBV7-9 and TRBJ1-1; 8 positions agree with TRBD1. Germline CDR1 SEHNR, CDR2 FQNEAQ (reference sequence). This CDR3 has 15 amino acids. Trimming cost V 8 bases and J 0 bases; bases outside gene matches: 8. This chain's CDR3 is CASFTWTGLNTEAFF. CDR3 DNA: TGTGCCAGCTTCACCTGGACAGGGCTGAACACTGAAGCTTTCTTT.

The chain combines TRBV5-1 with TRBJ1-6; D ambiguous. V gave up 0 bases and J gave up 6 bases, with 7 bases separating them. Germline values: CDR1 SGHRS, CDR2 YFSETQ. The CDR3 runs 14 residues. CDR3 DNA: TGCGCCAGCAGCTTGGCCGGGATTAATTCACCCCTCCACTTT. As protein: CASSLAGINSPLHF.

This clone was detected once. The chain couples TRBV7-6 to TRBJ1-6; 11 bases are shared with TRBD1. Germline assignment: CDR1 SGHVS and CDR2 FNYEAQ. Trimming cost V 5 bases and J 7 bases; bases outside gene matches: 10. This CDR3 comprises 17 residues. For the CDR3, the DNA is TGTGCCAGCAGCAAATCCGGGACAGGGGGTAGGAATTCACCCCTCCACTTT. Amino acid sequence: CASSKSGTGGRNSPLHF.

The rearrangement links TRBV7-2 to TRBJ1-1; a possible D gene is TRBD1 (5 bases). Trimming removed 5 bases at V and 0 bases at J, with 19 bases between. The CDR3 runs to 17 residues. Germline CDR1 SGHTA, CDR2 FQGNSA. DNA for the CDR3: TGTGCCAGCAGCCCTAGCCGGAGGGGAGTATTGAACACTGAAGCTTTCTTT. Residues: CASSPSRRGVLNTEAFF.

The CDR3 region has the DNA TGTGCCAGCAGTGAATCCTCCCGCGGACAGGGCGTTTACGAGCAGTACTTC. Translating it yields CASSESSRGQGVYEQYF. V is TRBV25-1 and J is TRBJ2-7; 8 nucleotides match TRBD1. The CDR3 consists of 17 residues. Germline V lookup: CDR1 MGHDK, CDR2 SYGVNS. J was trimmed by 4 bases and V by 1 base; bases with no gene match: 12.

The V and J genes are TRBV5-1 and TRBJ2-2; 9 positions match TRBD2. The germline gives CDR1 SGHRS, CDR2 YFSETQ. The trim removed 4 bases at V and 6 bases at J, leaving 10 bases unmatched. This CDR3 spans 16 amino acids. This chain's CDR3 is CASSTQSGGPPGELFF. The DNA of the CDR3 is TGCGCCAGCAGCACGCAAAGCGGGGGGCCGCCCGGGGAGCTGTTTTTT.

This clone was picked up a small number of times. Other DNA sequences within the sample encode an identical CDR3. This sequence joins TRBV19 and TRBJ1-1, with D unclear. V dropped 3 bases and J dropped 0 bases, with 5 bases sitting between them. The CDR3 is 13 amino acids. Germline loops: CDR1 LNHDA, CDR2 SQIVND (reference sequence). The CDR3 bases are TGTGCCAGTAGTATGGGCCTGAACACTGAAGCTTTCTTT. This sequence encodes CASSMGLNTEAFF.

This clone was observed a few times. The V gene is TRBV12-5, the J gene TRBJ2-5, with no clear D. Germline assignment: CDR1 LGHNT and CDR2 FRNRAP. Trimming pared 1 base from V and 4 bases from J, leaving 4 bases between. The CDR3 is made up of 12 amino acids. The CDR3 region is CASGLDLETQYF. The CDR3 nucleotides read TGTGCTAGTGGTTTGGACTTAGAGACCCAGTACTTC.

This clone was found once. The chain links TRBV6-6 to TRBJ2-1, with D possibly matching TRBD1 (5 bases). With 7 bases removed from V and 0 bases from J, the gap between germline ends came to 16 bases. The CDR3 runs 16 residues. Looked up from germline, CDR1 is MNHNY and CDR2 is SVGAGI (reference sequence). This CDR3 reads CASKGTGKSSYNEQFF. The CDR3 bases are TGTGCCAGCAAAGGAACAGGAAAAAGCTCCTACAATGAGCAGTTCTTC.

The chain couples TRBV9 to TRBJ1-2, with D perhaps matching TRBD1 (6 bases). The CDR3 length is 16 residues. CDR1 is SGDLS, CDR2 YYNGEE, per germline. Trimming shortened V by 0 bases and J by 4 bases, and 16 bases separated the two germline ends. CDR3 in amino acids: CASSVDIGGAGYGYTF. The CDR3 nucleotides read TGTGCCAGCAGCGTAGATATCGGGGGCGCCGGCTATGGCTACACCTTC.

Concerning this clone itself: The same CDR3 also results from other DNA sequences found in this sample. This CDR3 is CAWSVSRDTEAFF. The DNA of the CDR3 is TGTGCCTGGAGTGTGTCACGGGACACTGAAGCTTTCTTT. The V and J genes are TRBV30 and TRBJ1-1; D not resolved. Germline V lookup: CDR1 GTSNPN, CDR2 SVGIG (reference sequence). The V end was cut by 0 bases, the J end by 3 bases, with 8 bases between. This CDR3 spans 13 amino acids.

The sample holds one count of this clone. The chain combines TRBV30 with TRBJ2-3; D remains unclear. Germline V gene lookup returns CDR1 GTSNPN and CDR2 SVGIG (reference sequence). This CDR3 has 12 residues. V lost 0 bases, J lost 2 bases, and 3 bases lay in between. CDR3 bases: TGTGCCTGGAGTGTAGTCACAGATACGCAGTATTTT. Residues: CAWSVVTDTQYF. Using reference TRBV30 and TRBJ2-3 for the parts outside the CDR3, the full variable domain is SQTIHQWPATLVQPVGSPLSLECTVEGTSNPNLYWYRQAAGRGLQLLFYSVGIGQISSEVPQNLSASRPQDRQFILSSKKLLLSDSGFYLCAWSVVTDTQYFGPGTRLTVL.

CDR3 nucleotides: TGCGCCAGCAGCTTAGGAACGGGGAACACTGAAGCTTTCTTT. Encoded protein: CASSLGTGNTEAFF. The J gene is TRBJ1-1, the V gene TRBV5-1; D is unclear. There are 14 residues in the CDR3. With 2 bases removed from V and 1 base from J, the gap between germline ends came to 9 bases. CDR1 and CDR2 (germline): SGHRS, YFSETQ.

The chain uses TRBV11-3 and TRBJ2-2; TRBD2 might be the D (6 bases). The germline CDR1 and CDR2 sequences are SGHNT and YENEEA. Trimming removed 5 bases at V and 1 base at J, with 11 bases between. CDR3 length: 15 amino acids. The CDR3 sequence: CASSRGLQNTGELFF. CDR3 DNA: TGTGCCAGCAGCAGGGGACTTCAGAACACCGGGGAGCTGTTTTTT.

The CDR3 DNA reads as TGTGCCATCAGAGACATAGCGGGGGGGTCCTACAATGAGCAGTTCTTC. Its protein product is CAIRDIAGGSYNEQFF. The chain combines TRBV10-3 with TRBJ2-1; 11 nucleotides line up with TRBD2. V lost 6 bases, J lost 1 base, and 5 bases stayed unmatched. The CDR3 loop spans 16 amino acids. Germline CDR1 ENHRY, CDR2 SYGVKD.

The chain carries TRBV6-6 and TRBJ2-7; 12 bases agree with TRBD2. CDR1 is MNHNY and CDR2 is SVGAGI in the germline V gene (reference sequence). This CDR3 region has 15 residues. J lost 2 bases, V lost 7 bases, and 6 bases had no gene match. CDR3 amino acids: CASILSSGGAYEQYF. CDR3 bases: TGTGCCAGCATTTTGTCTAGCGGGGGGGCCTACGAGCAGTACTTC.

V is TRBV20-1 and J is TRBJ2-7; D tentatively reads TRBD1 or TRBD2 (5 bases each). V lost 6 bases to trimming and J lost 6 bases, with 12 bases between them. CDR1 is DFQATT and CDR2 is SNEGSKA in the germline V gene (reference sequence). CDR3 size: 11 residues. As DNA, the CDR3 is TGCAGTGCAGAGGGGAGCCTCGAGCAGTACTTC. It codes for CSAEGSLEQYF.

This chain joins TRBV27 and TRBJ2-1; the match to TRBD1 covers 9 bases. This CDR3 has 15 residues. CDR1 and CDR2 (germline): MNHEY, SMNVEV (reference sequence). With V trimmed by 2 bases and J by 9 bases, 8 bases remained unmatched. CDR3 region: CASSLRGTGRSEQFF. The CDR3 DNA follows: TGTGCCAGCAGTTTACGGGGGACAGGGAGGAGTGAGCAGTTCTTC.

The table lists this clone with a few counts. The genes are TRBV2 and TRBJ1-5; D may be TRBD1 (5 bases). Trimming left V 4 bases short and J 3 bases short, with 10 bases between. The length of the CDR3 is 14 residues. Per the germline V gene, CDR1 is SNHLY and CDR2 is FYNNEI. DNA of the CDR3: TGTGCCAGCAGTGTATCAGGGTACAATCAGCCCCAGCATTTT. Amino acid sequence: CASSVSGYNQPQHF.

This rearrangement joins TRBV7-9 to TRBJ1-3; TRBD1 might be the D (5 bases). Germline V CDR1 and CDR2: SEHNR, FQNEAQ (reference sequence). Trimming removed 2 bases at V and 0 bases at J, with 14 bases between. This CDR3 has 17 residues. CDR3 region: CASSLRGLFGSGNTIYF. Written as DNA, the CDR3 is TGTGCCAGCAGCTTACGGGGCCTATTTGGCTCTGGAAACACCATATATTTT.

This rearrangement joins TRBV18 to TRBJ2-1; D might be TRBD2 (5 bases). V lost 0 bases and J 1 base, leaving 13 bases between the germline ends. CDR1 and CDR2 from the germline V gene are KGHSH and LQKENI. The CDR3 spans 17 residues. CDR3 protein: CASSPPDRTGSYNEQFF. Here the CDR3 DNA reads TGTGCCAGCTCACCACCGGATAGGACGGGATCCTACAATGAGCAGTTCTTC.

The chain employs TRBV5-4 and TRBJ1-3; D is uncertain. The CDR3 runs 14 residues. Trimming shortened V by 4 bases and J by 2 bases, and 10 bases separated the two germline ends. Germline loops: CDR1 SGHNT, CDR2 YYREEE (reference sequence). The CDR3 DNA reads TGTGCCAGCAGCAGGGCTGACGCTGGAAACACCATATATTTT. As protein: CASSRADAGNTIYF.

The CDR3 loop reads CASRASGRGGRDEQFF. In DNA, the CDR3 is TGCGCCAGCAGGGCCTCTGGTCGGGGGGGCAGGGATGAGCAGTTCTTC. V is TRBV4-1 and J is TRBJ2-1, with TRBD2 matching 8 bases. Germline-derived CDR1 and CDR2 are MGHRA and YSYEKL. Trimming cost V 6 bases and J 8 bases; bases outside gene matches: 15. This CDR3 is 16 amino acids long.

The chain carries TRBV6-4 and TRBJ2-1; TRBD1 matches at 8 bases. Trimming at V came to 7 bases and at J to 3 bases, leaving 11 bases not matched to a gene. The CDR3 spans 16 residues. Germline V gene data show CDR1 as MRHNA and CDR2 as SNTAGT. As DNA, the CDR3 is TGTGCCAGCAAGTCGGGACCGGGACAGGTCTACAATGAGCAGTTCTTC. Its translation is CASKSGPGQVYNEQFF.

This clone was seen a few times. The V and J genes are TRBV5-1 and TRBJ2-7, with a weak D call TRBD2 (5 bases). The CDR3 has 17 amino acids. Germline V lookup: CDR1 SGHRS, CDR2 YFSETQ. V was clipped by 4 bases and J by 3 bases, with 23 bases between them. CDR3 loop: CASSRDFSAGYIYEQYF. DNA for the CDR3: TGCGCCAGCAGCCGAGACTTTTCCGCGGGTTATATCTACGAGCAGTACTTC.

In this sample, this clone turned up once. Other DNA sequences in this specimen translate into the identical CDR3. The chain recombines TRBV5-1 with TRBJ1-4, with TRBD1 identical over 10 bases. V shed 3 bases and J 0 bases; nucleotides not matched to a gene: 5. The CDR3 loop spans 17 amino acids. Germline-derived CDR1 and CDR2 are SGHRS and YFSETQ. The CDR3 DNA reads TGCGCCAGCAGCTCACAAGGACAGGGGGCAACTAATGAAAAACTGTTTTTT. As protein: CASSSQGQGATNEKLFF.